This T cell receptor (beta chain) was obtained from a study of cytomegalovirus exposure and HLA in healthy donors (dated by TCRdb to 2017 to 2019). Broadly, across the study: An earlier analysis of about 560 of the donors reported 250 to 350 Gb of sequence data and 117 million unique TCR beta sequences obtained from 150 million to 200 million T cells. The study aimed to test whether cataloging public T cell receptors could reveal signatures of past pathogen exposure. An early release that covered more than 550 HLA-typed donors contained approximately 300 gigabases of sequencing data and roughly 84 million unique TCR sequences. Donor age, sex, ethnicity and CMV serostatus were compiled alongside the repertoire data. The genetic ancestry cluster associated with self-reported Caucasian donors included about 84% of the roughly 400 genotyped donors. In an earlier analysis of 587 of the donors, high-throughput TCR beta sequencing was used to judge whether each TCR beta V gene segment behaved as functional or pseudogenic. Across 300 to 500 genotyped donors of the cohort, an average of about 200,000 unique TCR beta nucleotide sequences per donor were sequenced, and around 19% of those sequences were non-productive. All discovery cohort repertoires had been generated using a single sequencing platform. To study patterns of TCR occurrence, a later analysis re-analyzed previously published TCR beta repertoires from 500 to 850 donors and added high-resolution HLA genotyping. Typing coverage varied by locus: roughly 629-640 donors for A, B, C, DRB1 and DQB1; roughly 510 for DQA1; approximately 570 for DPA1; approximately 450 for DPB1. Rather than using new phenotypic data, the later analysis identified candidate immune exposures from TCR beta sequences and from how often those sequences occurred across donors. High-throughput TCR immunosequencing, statistical association of individual TCRs with disease status, and machine learning were combined to predict cytomegalovirus infection status. About 5 DR-DQ haplotypes were handled as single units for association and clustering, since linkage in the cohort was strong. Both class I and class II loci were covered by HLA typing, at four-digit resolution. The study used immunosequencing to profile the T cell repertoires of approximately 630 subjects and linked those repertoires to cytomegalovirus serostatus. A separate validation cohort of roughly 130 different subjects was used in addition to the 666-subject first cohort. Genome-wide SNP genotypes for about three fifths of the roughly 670 donors were used in a later genetic analysis, which treated that subset as a discovery cohort.

The full study reports these points: Only TCR beta chains were sequenced in this cohort, and the absence of alpha or paired-chain data limited detectable features. In vitro tests confirmed that three of the cytomegalovirus-associated TCR beta chains recognize cytomegalovirus antigens. Cytomegalovirus status was reported to be diagnosed by the classifier with high specificity and sensitivity in both the original and validation cohorts. In a later analysis, several top co-occurrence clusters were reported to appear linked to parvovirus B19, influenza, CMV and Epstein-Barr virus. The sequencing pipeline was judged likely to have produced a cluster of highly shared sequence variants as a technical artifact. Specific HLA alleles were associated with over 15,000 TCR beta sequences at a false discovery rate of 0.05 in a later analysis. The authors suggested that the approach could potentially be extended to other disease states and immunological phenotypes. Because counts were too low, 15 or so rarely observed V segments, including chromosome 9 orphons, were excluded from the earlier analysis of about 500 of the donors. A later analysis found that TCR association rates varied across HLA loci, with DRB1 alleles showing the most associated TCRs and HLA-C alleles the fewest. Correlated functional status among segregating V segments might be attributable to linkage disequilibrium, but an unknown experimental factor could not be ruled out. Most TCR sequences were seen in very few donors, while some public TCRs were found in many individuals. A later analysis found that HLA-associated TCR beta chains were more clonally expanded and had lower generation probabilities than equally common non-associated chains. A further reported finding was that TCR beta sequences accurately predicted the HLA-A and HLA-B alleles for most subjects in the first cohort. HLA typing was unavailable for some donors at each locus, so association tests used only the typed subset. In a later genetic analysis, a missense DCLRE1C variant was associated with V-gene and J-gene trimming of TCR beta chains, and the association was replicated in an independent cohort. The presence/absence analyses assumed that sequencing depth was roughly uniform across donors, and that assumption may not be true. Immune exposure information for the cohort was limited to CMV serostatus. Strong co-occurrence of HLA alleles, especially DR and DQ, made assigning TCR associations to individual alleles difficult. A total of around 150 TCR beta chains were listed by the study as associated with cytomegalovirus. An earlier analysis of 587 of the donors showed that most TCR beta V segments appeared in productive rearrangements either about 87% or about 30% of the time, which broadly matched IMGT annotations. Compared with the 666-donor mean, donors in an Asian-associated ancestry cluster had fewer N-insertions in productive TCRs, according to a later genetic analysis. According to a later analysis, most CMV-associated TCR beta chains appeared to be HLA-restricted, and the HLA associations seemed to be driven largely by CMV exposure.

The library was produced with the immunoSEQ multiplex PCR assay. For the multiplex PCR, a mixture combining 60 forward primers for TCR Vbeta segments and 13 reverse primers for TCR Jbeta segments was used. Amplification of the CDR3 region of rearranged TCR beta genes was performed with a multiplex PCR assay on genomic DNA. The Illumina HiSeq System was used to sequence the amplified TCR beta libraries as 87-base-pair reads. The original pipeline was this. A later analysis tallied approximately 87 million unique TCR beta chains across the 660 or so repertoires, and around 9.9 million of those chains were shared by two or more donors. To remove PCR and sequencing errors, raw reads were error-corrected and collapsed into unique sequences using a nearest-neighbor algorithm that merged closely related sequences. To assign V, D and J gene segments, CDR3 sequences were aligned to IMGT reference sequences. For a sequence to be retained, at least a six-nucleotide match to both a V gene segment and a J gene segment was required. A rearrangement was called productive if the CDR3 had no stop codons and remained in frame with V and J, and every other rearrangement was called non-productive. Following IMGT convention, CDR3 was defined as the stretch from the second conserved V-encoded cysteine to the conserved J-encoded phenylalanine. Sequences without an unambiguous match to a single V gene segment were excluded from the earlier analysis of 587 of the donors. An earlier analysis of 587 of the donors classified V segments as functional when productive rearrangements were above 56.7% and as segregating when the standard deviation between donors was above 5%. A statistical classification framework was built for diagnosing cytomegalovirus status from the catalog of TCR beta chain sequences. In a later analysis, TCR nucleotide sequences were compared against IMGT/GENE-DB human TR gene sequences so that V and J genes could be assigned. The TCRdist pipeline was used in a later analysis to assign CDR3 sequences and most-parsimonious VDJ recombination scenarios. In a later analysis, each TCR beta chain was defined by its CDR3 amino acid sequence together with its V-gene family, and reads without a unique V-gene family were excluded. A later analysis removed 592 highly shared, low-generation-probability nucleotide sequences to deal with suspected cross-contamination and a sequencing artifact. In a later analysis, a clonal expansion index was calculated for each public chain from normalized within-repertoire ranks of inferred template counts. In a later analysis, generation probabilities were computed using a VDJ recombination model fitted to out-of-frame rearrangements, and the results were checked against IGoR. Hypergeometric tests were used in a later analysis to score TCR-TCR, TCR-HLA and TCR-CMV co-occurrence, with a repertoire-size bias correction applied to the TCR pairs. A later analysis estimated false discovery rates by permuting HLA or CMV assignments 20 times. In a later analysis, co-occurring TCRs were grouped with DBSCAN, and TCRdist sequence similarity was added when clustering was performed within HLA-allele-positive subsets. Repertoires with fewer than 30,000 or more than 120,000 public chains, plus five repertoires with anomalous nucleotide sharing, were excluded from co-occurrence clustering. TCRdb re-hosts the immuneACCESS table, in-frame sequences only. Its copies lack some clones; in the studies checked, an unresolved V gene accounts for under half of them, and the cause for the rest is not known. D and trimming come from the DNA, and the V and J calls and clone size come from that table. The sample table records roughly 180,000 clones; about 82% of these occur just once. Around 1.5% of the sample lies in the top ten.

A word on this clone: Its antigen is unknown. Base qualities were left out, and no much larger clone turns up one base away.

The cohort was made up of approximately 700 healthy bone marrow donors. At the time of sampling, all cohort members were nominally healthy, though unrecorded immune exposures were likely present. The donor tested CMV seronegative, placing the donor among the 350 or so seronegative members of the cohort. A peripheral blood sample was provided by each donor, and peripheral blood mononuclear cells were used for TCR beta sequencing. The Qiagen DNeasy Blood Extraction Kit was used to extract genomic DNA from the blood cell samples. Sequencing was performed on PBMCs. This clonotype was obtained from a man between 18 and 35 years old in good health and CMV-seronegative.

CDR3 region: CASSSGLGGAGTEAFF. The DNA sequence reads TGTGCCAGCTCGTCAGGGTTGGGAGGTGCGGGCACTGAAGCTTTCTTT. The rearrangement joined TRBV18 to TRBJ1-1; 5 matching bases give a weak D call of TRBD1. CDR1 KGHSH and CDR2 LQKENI are derived from the germline V gene. The CDR3 holds 16 amino acids from the cysteine to the phenylalanine. Only the CDR3 part of the read is kept: 48 bases, read in frame from the first base. Cut back by 6 bases and 4 bases, the V and J ends lie 21 bases apart.